The clone carrying this T cell receptor (beta chain) came up once. The data were obtained in a study of radiotherapy plus CTLA-4 blockade in lung cancer. The repertoire was sequenced with immunoSEQ multiplex PCR; TCRdb's copy has only in-frame clones and lacks some. The table records some 78,000 clones, 85% to 90% of them present only once. This CDR3 is 14 amino acids long. V lost 0 bases and J 1 base, leaving 6 bases between the germline ends. Per germline, CDR1 LNHNV and CDR2 YYDKDF (reference sequence). The chain has TRBV15 and TRBJ1-1; D remains unclear. The receptor was isolated from a human donor with non-small cell lung cancer who had stable disease on radiotherapy plus ipilimumab. Sequencing was performed on peripheral blood, taken from a patient treated with radiotherapy plus ipilimumab. The CDR3 DNA follows: TGTGCCACCAGCAGAGATCGGTCGAACACTGAAGCTTTCTTT. Translating it yields CATSRDRSNTEAFF.